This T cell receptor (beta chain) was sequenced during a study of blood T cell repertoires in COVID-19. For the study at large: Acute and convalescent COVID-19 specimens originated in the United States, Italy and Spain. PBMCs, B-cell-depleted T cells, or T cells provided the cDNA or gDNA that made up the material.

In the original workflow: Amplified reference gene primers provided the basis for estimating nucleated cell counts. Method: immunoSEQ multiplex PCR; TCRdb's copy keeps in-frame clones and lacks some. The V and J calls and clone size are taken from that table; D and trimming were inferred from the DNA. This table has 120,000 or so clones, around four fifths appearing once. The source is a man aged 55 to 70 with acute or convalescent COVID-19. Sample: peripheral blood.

The CDR3 reads CAWSTLRGSNTEAFF. The CDR3 region has the DNA TGTGCCTGGAGCACCCTCAGGGGTTCGAACACTGAAGCTTTCTTT. V gene TRBV30 combines with J gene TRBJ1-1, with D perhaps matching TRBD1 (6 bases). Deletions cut 3 bases from V and 1 base from J, with 15 bases between. This CDR3 has 15 residues. CDR1 is GTSNPN, CDR2 SVGIG, per germline (reference sequence). Together with reference TRBV30 and TRBJ1-1, the CDR3 gives the full variable domain: SQTIHQWPATLVQPVGSPLSLECTVEGTSNPNLYWYRQAAGRGLQLLFYSVGIGQISSEVPQNLSASRPQDRQFILSSKKLLLSDSGFYLCAWSTLRGSNTEAFFGQGTRLTVV.